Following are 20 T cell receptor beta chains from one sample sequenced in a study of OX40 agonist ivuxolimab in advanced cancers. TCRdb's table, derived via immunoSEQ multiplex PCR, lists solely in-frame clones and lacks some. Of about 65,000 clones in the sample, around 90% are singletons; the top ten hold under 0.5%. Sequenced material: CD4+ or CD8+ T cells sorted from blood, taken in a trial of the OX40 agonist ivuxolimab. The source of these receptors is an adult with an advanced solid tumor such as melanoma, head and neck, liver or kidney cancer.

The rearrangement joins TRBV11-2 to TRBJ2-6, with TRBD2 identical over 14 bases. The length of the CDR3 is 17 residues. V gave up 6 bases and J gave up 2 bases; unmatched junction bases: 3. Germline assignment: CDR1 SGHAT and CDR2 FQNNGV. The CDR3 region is CASRTSGGAPGANVLTF. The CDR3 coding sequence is TGTGCCAGCAGGACTAGCGGGGGGGCCCCTGGGGCCAACGTCCTGACTTTC. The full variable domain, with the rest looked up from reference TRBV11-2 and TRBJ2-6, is EAGVAQSPRYKIIEKRQSVAFWCNPISGHATLYWYQQILGQGPKLLIQFQNNGVVDDSQLPKDRFSAERLKGVDSTLKIQPAKLEDSAVYLCASRTSGGAPGANVLTFGAGSRLTVL.

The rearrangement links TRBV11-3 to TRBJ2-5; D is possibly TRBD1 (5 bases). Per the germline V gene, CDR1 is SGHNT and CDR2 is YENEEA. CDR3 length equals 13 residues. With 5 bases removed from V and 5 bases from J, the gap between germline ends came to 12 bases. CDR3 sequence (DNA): TGTGCCAGCAGCCTCAGGGCCGTGGAGACCCAGTACTTC. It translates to CASSLRAVETQYF. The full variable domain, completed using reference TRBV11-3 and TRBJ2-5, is EAGVVQSPRYKIIEKKQPVAFWCNPISGHNTLYWYLQNLGQGPELLIRYENEEAVDDSQLPKDRFSAERLKGVDSTLKIQPAELGDSAVYLCASSLRAVETQYFGPGTRLLVL.

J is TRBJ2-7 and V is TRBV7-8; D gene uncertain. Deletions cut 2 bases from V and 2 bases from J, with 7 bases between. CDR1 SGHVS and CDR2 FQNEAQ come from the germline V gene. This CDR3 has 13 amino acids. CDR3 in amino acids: CASSLRRAYEQYF. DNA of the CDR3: TGTGCCAGCAGCTTACGGCGAGCCTACGAGCAGTACTTC. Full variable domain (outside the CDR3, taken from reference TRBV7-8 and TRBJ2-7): GAGVSQSPRYKVAKRGQDVALRCDPISGHVSLFWYQQALGQGPEFLTYFQNEAQLDKSGLPSDRFFAERPEGSVSTLKIQRTQQEDSAVYLCASSLRRAYEQYFGPGTRLTVT.

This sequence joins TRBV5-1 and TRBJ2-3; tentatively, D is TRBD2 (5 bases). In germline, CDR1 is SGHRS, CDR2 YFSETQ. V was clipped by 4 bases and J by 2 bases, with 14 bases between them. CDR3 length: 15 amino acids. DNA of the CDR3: TGCGCCAGCAGCCTGGGAGACACTGCCACAGATACGCAGTATTTT. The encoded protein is CASSLGDTATDTQYF.

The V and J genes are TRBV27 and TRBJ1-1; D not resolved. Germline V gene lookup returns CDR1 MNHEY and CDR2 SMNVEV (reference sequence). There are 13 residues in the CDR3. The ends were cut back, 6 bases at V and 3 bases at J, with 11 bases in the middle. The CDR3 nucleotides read TGTGCCAGCAGGGCCGTTTGGGACACTGAAGCTTTCTTT. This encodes CASRAVWDTEAFF.

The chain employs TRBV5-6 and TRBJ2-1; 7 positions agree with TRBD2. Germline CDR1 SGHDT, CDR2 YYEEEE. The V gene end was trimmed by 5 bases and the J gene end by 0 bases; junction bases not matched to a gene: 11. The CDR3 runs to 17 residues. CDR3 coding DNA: TGTGCCAGCAGGCCCCCTTTGGGGGGGAGCTCCTACAATGAGCAGTTCTTC. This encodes CASRPPLGGSSYNEQFF.

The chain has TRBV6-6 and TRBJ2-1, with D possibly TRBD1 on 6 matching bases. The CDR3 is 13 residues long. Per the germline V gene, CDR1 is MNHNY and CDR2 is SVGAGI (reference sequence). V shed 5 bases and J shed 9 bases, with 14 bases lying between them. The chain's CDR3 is CASSHREISEQFF. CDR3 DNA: TGTGCCAGCAGTCACAGGGAAATAAGTGAGCAGTTCTTC.

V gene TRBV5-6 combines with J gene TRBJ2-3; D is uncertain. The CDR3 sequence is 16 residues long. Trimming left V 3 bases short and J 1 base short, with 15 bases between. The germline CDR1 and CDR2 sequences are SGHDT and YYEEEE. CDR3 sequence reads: CASSWTPGRRTDTQYF. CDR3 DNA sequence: TGTGCCAGCAGCTGGACCCCTGGGCGGCGCACAGATACGCAGTATTTT.

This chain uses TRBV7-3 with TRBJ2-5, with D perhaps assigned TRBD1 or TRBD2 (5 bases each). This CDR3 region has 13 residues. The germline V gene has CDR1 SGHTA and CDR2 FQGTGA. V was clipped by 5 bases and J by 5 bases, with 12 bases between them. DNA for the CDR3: TGTGCCAGCAGCCTTCGGGACCTGGAGACCCAGTACTTC. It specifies CASSLRDLETQYF.

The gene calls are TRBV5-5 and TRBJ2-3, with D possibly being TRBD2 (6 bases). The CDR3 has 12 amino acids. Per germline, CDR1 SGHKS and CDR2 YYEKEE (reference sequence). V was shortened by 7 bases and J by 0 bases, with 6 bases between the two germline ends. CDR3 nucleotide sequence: TGTGCCAGCGGGACTAGCACAGATACGCAGTATTTT. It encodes CASGTSTDTQYF. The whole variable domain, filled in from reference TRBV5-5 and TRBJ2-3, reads DAGVTQSPTHLIKTRGQQVTLRCSPISGHKSVSWYQQVLGQGPQFIFQYYEKEERGRGNFPDRFSARQFPNYSSELNVNALLLGDSALYLCASGTSTDTQYFGPGTRLTVL.

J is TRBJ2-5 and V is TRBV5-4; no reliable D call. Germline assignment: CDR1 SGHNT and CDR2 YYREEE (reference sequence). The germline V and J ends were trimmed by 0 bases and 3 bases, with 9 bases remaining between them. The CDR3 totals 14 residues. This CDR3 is CASSLASAKETQYF. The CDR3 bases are TGTGCCAGCAGCTTGGCTTCGGCCAAAGAGACCCAGTACTTC.

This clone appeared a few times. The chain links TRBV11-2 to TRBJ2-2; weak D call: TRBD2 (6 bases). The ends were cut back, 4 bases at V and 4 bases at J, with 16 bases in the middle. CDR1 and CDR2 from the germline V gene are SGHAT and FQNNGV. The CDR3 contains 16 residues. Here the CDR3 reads CASSSRQGGGTGELFF. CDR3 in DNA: TGTGCCAGCAGCTCCAGGCAGGGAGGAGGCACCGGGGAGCTGTTTTTT.

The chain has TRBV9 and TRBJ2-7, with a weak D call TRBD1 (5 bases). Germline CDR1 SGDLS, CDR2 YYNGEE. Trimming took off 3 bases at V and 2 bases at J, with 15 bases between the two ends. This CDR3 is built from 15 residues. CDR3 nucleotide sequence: TGTGCCAGCAGCGCCGACAGAGGCTATGCCTACGAGCAGTACTTC. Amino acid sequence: CASSADRGYAYEQYF. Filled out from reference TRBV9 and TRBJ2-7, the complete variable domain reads DSGVTQTPKHLITATGQRVTLRCSPRSGDLSVYWYQQSLDQGLQFLIQYYNGEERAKGNILERFSAQQFPDLHSELNLSSLELGDSALYFCASSADRGYAYEQYFGPGTRLTVT.

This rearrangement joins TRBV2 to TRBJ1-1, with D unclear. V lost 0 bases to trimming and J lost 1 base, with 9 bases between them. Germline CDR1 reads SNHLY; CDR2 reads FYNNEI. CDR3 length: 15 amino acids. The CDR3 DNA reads TGTGCCAGCAGTGAAGCGACGGGCCGGAACACTGAAGCTTTCTTT. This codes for CASSEATGRNTEAFF.

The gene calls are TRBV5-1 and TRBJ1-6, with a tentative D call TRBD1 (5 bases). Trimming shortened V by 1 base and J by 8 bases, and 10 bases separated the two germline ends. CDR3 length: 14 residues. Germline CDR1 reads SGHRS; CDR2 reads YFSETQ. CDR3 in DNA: TGCGCCAGCAGCTTGCGGGACGGATATTCACCCCTCCACTTT. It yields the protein CASSLRDGYSPLHF.

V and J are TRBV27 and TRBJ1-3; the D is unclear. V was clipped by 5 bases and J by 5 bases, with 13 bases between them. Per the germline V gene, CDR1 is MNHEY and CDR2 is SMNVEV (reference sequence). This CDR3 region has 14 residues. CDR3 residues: CASSPAAGRNTIYF. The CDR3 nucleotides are TGTGCCAGCAGTCCGGCGGCAGGAAGAAACACCATATATTTT.

The CDR3 nucleotides read TGTGCCAGCTCACCCCGACGGGGACAGGGGGTAATGGACTACGAGCAGTACTTC. It specifies CASSPRRGQGVMDYEQYF. The rearrangement joins TRBV18 to TRBJ2-7; 11 bases are a match to TRBD1. Germline values: CDR1 KGHSH, CDR2 LQKENI. This CDR3 has 18 residues. Unmatched junction bases numbered 13, after V lost 3 bases and J lost 3 bases.

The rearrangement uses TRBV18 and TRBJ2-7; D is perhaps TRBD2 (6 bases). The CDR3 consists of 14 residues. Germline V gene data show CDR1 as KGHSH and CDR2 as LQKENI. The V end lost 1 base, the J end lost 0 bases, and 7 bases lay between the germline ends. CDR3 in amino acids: CASSPQDYSYEQYF. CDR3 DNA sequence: TGTGCCAGCTCACCACAGGACTACTCCTACGAGCAGTACTTC.

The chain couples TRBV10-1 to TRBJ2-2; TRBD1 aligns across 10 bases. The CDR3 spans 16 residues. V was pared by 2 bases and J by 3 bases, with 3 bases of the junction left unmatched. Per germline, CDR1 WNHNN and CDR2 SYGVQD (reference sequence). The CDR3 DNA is TGCGCCAGCAGTGAGGGGACAGGGGCGGACACCGGGGAGCTGTTTTTT. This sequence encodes CASSEGTGADTGELFF.

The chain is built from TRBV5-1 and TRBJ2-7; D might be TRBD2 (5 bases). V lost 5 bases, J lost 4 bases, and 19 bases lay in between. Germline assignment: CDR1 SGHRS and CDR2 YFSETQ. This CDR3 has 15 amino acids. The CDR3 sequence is CASRAGRPTRYEQYF. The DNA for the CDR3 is TGCGCCAGCAGGGCTGGACGACCTACTAGGTACGAGCAGTACTTC.